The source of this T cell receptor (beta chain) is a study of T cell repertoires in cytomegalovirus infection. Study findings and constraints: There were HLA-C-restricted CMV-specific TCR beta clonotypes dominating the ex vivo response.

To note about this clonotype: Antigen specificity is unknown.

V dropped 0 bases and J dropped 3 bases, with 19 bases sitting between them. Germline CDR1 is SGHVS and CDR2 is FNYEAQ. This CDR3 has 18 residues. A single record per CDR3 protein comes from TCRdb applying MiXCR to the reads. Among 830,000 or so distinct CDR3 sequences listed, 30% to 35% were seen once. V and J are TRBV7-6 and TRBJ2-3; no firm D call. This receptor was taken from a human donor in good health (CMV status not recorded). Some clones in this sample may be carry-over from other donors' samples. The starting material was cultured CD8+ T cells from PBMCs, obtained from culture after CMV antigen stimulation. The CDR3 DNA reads TGTGCCAGCAGCTTAGCCCCGATAATAGCTGAAGATACAGATACGCAGTATTTT. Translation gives CASSLAPIIAEDTDTQYF.